This T cell receptor beta chain was recorded in a study of blood T cell repertoires in COVID-19. Study summary: COVID-19 samples, acute and convalescent, were from the United States, Italy and Spain.

Authors' processing steps: Scientists estimated how many nucleated cells there were by amplifying reference gene primers. Sequencing was performed with immunoSEQ multiplex PCR; in TCRdb, only in-frame clones are kept and a portion is missing. V, J and clone size are those of that table, while D and trimming were read from the DNA. The sample records some 320,000 clones, around 89% being singletons. Germline CDR1 reads MDHEN; CDR2 reads SYDVKM. The length of the CDR3 is 14 residues. V lost 4 bases to trimming and J lost 3 bases; unmatched junction nucleotides: 2. The chain combines TRBV28 with TRBJ1-5; 8 bases are a match to TRBD1. The source of this sequence is a woman aged 25 to 39 who had recovered from COVID-19. Sequencing was done on a sample of peripheral blood. As DNA, the CDR3 is TGTGCCAGCAGTTGGGGACAGGTCAATCAGCCCCAGCATTTT. Translating it yields CASSWGQVNQPQHF. Looking up the rest from reference TRBV28 and TRBJ1-5 gives the full variable domain: DVKVTQSSRYLVKRTGEKVFLECVQDMDHENMFWYRQDPGLGLRLIYFSYDVKMKEKGDIPEGYSVSREKKERFSLILESASTNQTSMYLCASSWGQVNQPQHFGDGTRLSIL.